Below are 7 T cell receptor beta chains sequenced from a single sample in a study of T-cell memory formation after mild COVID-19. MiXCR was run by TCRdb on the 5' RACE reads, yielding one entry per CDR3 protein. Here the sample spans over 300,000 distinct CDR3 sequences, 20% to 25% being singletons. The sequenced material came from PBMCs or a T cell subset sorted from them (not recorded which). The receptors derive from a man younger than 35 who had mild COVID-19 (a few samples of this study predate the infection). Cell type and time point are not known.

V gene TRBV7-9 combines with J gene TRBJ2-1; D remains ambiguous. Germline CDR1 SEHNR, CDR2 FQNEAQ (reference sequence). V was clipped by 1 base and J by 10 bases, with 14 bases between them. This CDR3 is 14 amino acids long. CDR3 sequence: CASSLGPRTEEQFF. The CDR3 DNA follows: TGTGCCAGCAGCTTAGGGCCTAGGACGGAGGAGCAGTTCTTC.

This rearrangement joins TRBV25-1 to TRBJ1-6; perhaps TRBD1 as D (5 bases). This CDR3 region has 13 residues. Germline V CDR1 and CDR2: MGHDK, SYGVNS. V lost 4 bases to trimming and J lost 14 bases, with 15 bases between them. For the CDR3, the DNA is TGTGCCAGCAGTGCCGGGACCTCCATCACCCTCCACTTT. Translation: CASSAGTSITLHF.

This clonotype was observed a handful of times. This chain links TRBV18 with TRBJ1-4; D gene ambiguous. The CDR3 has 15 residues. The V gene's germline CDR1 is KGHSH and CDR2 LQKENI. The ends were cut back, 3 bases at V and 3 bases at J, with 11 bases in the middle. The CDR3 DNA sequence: TGTGCCAGCTCACCTCACAGCGGACCTAATGAAAAACTGTTTTTT. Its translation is CASSPHSGPNEKLFF.

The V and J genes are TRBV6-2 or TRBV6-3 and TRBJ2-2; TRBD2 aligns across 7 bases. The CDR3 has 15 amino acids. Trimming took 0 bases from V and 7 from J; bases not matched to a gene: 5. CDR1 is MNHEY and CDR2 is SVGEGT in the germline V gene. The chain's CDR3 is CASSYSSGVSGELFF. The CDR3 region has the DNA TGTGCCAGCAGTTACTCAAGCGGGGTGAGCGGGGAGCTGTTTTTT.

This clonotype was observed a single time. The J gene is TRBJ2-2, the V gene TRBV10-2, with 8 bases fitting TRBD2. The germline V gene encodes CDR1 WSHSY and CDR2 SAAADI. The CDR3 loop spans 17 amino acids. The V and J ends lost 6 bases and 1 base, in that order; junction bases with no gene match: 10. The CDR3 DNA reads TGCGCCAGCAGGTCGTCAGGCGGGGGGCTGAACACCGGGGAGCTGTTTTTT. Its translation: CASRSSGGGLNTGELFF.

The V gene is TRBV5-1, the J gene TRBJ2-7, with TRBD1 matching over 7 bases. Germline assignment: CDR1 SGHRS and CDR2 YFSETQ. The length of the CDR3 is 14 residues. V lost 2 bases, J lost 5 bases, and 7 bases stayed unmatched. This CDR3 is CASSFSRGFHEQYV. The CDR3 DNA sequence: TGCGCCAGCAGCTTCTCCAGGGGGTTCCACGAGCAGTACGTC.

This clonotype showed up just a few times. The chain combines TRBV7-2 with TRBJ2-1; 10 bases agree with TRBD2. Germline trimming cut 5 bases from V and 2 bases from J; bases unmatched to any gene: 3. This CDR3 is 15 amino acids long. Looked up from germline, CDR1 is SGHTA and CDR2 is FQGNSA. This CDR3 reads CASSQTSGPYNEQFF. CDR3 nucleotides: TGTGCCAGCAGCCAGACTAGCGGGCCCTACAATGAGCAGTTCTTC.